This TCR beta chain was captured by sequencing in a study of T cell repertoires in cytomegalovirus infection. In the study overall: Recently identified HLA-C-restricted CMV epitopes were used, and well-studied HLA-B-restricted CMV epitopes were used as well. Signatures in public TCR beta sequences pointed to both CMV infection and matching HLA type. General study findings and limits: Clonotype analysis showed dominance of the ex vivo response by HLA-C-restricted CMV-specific TCR beta clonotypes. Public TCR beta family frequency separated CMV-and-HLA carriers, including in an independent cohort.

In TCRdb, the reads were re-called with MiXCR into one record per CDR3 protein. The sample shows 110,000 or so distinct CDR3 sequences, 30% of them seen only once. The ends were cut back, 6 bases at V and 6 bases at J, with 8 bases in the middle. The CDR3 has 11 amino acids. Germline lookup yields CDR1 MNHEY and CDR2 SVGEGT. Note on this clonotype: Antigen specificity is unknown.

This clonotype originated in a human donor in good health (CMV status not recorded). Some clones in this sample may be carry-over from other donors' samples. The rearrangement joins TRBV6-2 or TRBV6-3 to TRBJ1-2; D perhaps matches TRBD1 (5 bases). Sequences were derived from CD8+ T cells from cultured PBMCs, sampled from culture after CMV antigen stimulation. The DNA of the CDR3 is TGTGCCAGCAGGGGGCCGGATGGCTACACCTTC. Translating it yields CASRGPDGYTF.